This T cell receptor beta chain was recorded in a study of CD4 T cells in relation to SARS-CoV-2 and coronaviruses. CD4+ T cells from unexposed donors were obtained before the COVID-19 pandemic (2011-2018). Study-wide findings and caveats: In around 60% of donors, memory CD4+ clonotypes crossrecognized SARS-CoV-2 and at least one common cold coronavirus spike.

V was cut by 1 base and J by 2 bases, with 11 bases left in between. Germline values: CDR1 LGHDT, CDR2 YNNKEL (reference sequence). The CDR3 sequence is 16 residues long. Concerning this clone itself: Its target is not known.

Assay used: immunoSEQ multiplex PCR; TCRdb lists only in-frame clones, some missing. The table records about 65,000 clones, about 87% of them present only once. Source material: memory CD4+ T cells from PBMCs. The chain uses TRBV3-1 (or the pseudogene TRBV3-2) and TRBJ1-4; the D is unclear. This clonotype originated in a human donor in good health. In nucleotides, the CDR3 is TGTGCCAGCAGCCAAGGAACAATAGGGACTAATGAAAAACTGTTTTTT. As protein: CASSQGTIGTNEKLFF.